Listed here are 24 T cell receptor beta chains from one sample, sequenced in a study of CD8 T cells in ankylosing spondylitis (dated by TCRdb to 2017 to 2019). Points the paper makes about the study in general: Blood from ankylosing spondylitis patients appeared to be characterized by a TCR beta motif made up of under ten highly homologous amino acid variants.

Their specific antigens are unknown. To prepare the library, 5' RACE was applied. Sequencing relied on an Illumina HiSeq 2500. Clones were called with MiXCR by TCRdb after fastp trimmed the public reads at Q25, and only in-frame beta chains were retained. When rows share a CDR3 protein, they turn into one entry using the most common DNA and genes. The sample has some 800,000 distinct CDR3 sequences on record, roughly 12% of them singletons. The ten largest make up roughly 0.51% of the sample. Sequenced input: blood, either unsorted or a sorted T cell fraction (not recorded which). These receptors were collected from a male donor with ankylosing spondylitis.

This clonotype showed up just a few times. The genes are TRBV12-3 or TRBV12-4 and TRBJ1-1; D is unresolved. The CDR3 length is 16 residues. Trimming removed 1 base at V and 4 bases at J, with 16 bases between. DNA of the CDR3: TGTGCCAGCAGTTTAGGGGTAGGGCTGGGCGGCACTGAAGCTTTCTTT. This sequence encodes CASSLGVGLGGTEAFF.

This clonotype occurred many times. The rearrangement links TRBV29-1 to TRBJ1-1; D gene ambiguous. The ends were cut back, 0 bases at V and 1 base at J, with 6 bases in the middle. The CDR3 is 13 amino acids. In germline, CDR1 is SQVTM, CDR2 ANQGSEA. CDR3 sequence reads: CSVEDWRNTEAFF. For the CDR3, the DNA is TGCAGCGTTGAAGATTGGCGGAACACTGAAGCTTTCTTT.

This clonotype was detected only a few times. The chain has TRBV5-1 and TRBJ2-7; D possibly corresponds to TRBD1 (5 bases). Trimming shortened V by 3 bases and J by 0 bases, and 13 bases separated the two germline ends. Looked up from germline, CDR1 is SGHRS and CDR2 is YFSETQ. The CDR3 is 15 residues long. The CDR3 loop is CASSSDSQSSYEQYF. Written as DNA, the CDR3 is TGCGCCAGCAGCTCAGACAGCCAAAGCTCCTACGAGCAGTACTTC. The whole variable domain, filled in from reference TRBV5-1 and TRBJ2-7, reads KAGVTQTPRYLIKTRGQQVTLSCSPISGHRSVSWYQQTPGQGLQFLFEYFSETQRNKGNFPGRFSGRQFSNSRSEMNVSTLELGDSALYLCASSSDSQSSYEQYFGPGTRLTVT.

The chain employs TRBV30 and TRBJ1-2, with TRBD1 as a possible D gene (6 bases). V was cut by 0 bases and J by 7 bases, with 12 bases left in between. The CDR3 is made up of 13 amino acids. Per the germline V gene, CDR1 is GTSNPN and CDR2 is SVGIG (reference sequence). The CDR3 spells CAWSVGGAPGYTF. The CDR3 nucleotides read TGTGCCTGGAGTGTTGGGGGGGCGCCTGGCTACACCTTC. Based on the CDR3 plus reference TRBV30 and TRBJ1-2, the full variable domain is SQTIHQWPATLVQPVGSPLSLECTVEGTSNPNLYWYRQAAGRGLQLLFYSVGIGQISSEVPQNLSASRPQDRQFILSSKKLLLSDSGFYLCAWSVGGAPGYTFGSGTRLTVV.

This clonotype was observed a handful of times. This sequence joins TRBV27 and TRBJ2-7; possible D gene TRBD1, 6 bases. Germline assignment: CDR1 MNHEY and CDR2 SMNVEV (reference sequence). The CDR3 runs 14 residues. V was clipped by 6 bases and J by 2 bases, with 14 bases between them. CDR3: CASSPRDNTYEQYF. Written as DNA, the CDR3 is TGTGCCAGCAGCCCCAGGGACAATACCTACGAGCAGTACTTC.

The chain is built from TRBV2 and TRBJ2-2; the D gene is possibly TRBD2 (6 bases). This CDR3 region has 15 residues. Germline loops: CDR1 SNHLY, CDR2 FYNNEI. The V end was cut by 6 bases, the J end by 2 bases, with 13 bases between. This chain's CDR3 is CASRTGLLNTGELFF. CDR3 in DNA: TGTGCCAGCAGGACGGGACTCCTCAACACCGGGGAGCTGTTTTTT.

This clonotype was seen a few times. The V gene is TRBV28, the J gene TRBJ1-5; no clear D gene. CDR1 is MDHEN and CDR2 is SYDVKM in the germline V gene. The CDR3 consists of 14 residues. The CDR3 bases are TGTGCTTCTATGCGTGGAGGGCCGAATCAGCCCCAGCATTTT. This translates into CASMRGGPNQPQHF.

The V and J genes are TRBV2 and TRBJ1-5; D might be TRBD1 (5 bases). The germline V gene has CDR1 SNHLY and CDR2 FYNNEI. The CDR3 is made up of 13 amino acids. The V gene lost 7 bases and the J gene lost 4 bases, with 11 bases spanning the gap. CDR3 region: CASNGGTNQPQHF. CDR3 nucleotide sequence: TGTGCCAGCAATGGAGGGACTAATCAGCCCCAGCATTTT.

In this sample, this clonotype turned up a few times. V gene TRBV18 combines with J gene TRBJ1-5; TRBD1 might be the D (6 bases). Trimming removed 1 base at V and 0 bases at J, with 13 bases between. The CDR3 has 17 residues. The germline V gene encodes CDR1 KGHSH and CDR2 LQKENI. DNA for the CDR3: TGTGCCAGCTCACCACTAGACAGGCGCGTTAGCAATCAGCCCCAGCATTTT. Translated: CASSPLDRRVSNQPQHF.

In this sample, this clonotype turned up a few times. J is TRBJ2-1 and V is TRBV21-1; the table's D call TRBD2 went unverified against the DNA. TRBV21-1 is listed as a pseudogene. The CDR3 loop spans 17 amino acids. CDR3 amino acids: CASSNVNSGRSYNEQFF. CDR3 bases: TGTGCCAGCAGCAATGTGAATAGCGGGAGATCCTACAATGAGCAGTTCTTC.

The chain is built from TRBV4-2 and TRBJ1-4; 11 positions match TRBD1. The V and J ends lost 0 bases and 14 bases, in that order; junction bases with no gene match: 5. The germline V gene has CDR1 LGHNA and CDR2 YNFKEQ. This CDR3 is built from 14 residues. This chain's CDR3 is CASSQDSDRGRLFF. The CDR3 DNA follows: TGTGCCAGCAGCCAAGACTCGGACAGGGGGCGTCTGTTTTTT.

This clonotype was recorded a few times. At one of its ends the junction is not consistent with the germline gene, which may arise from a read error. The chain combines TRBV6-2 or TRBV6-3 with TRBJ2-1; no clear D gene. The CDR3 contains 16 residues. CDR1 and CDR2 from the germline V gene are MNHEY and SVGEGT. This CDR3 reads CASSYSALTPDGEQFF. DNA for the CDR3: TGTGCCAGCAGCTACTCGGCCCTTACGCCAGACGGTGAGCAGTTCTTC.

This clonotype was seen repeatedly, ten times or more. This chain uses TRBV4-2 with TRBJ1-1, with 10 bases that match TRBD1. Germline CDR1 LGHNA, CDR2 YNFKEQ. V was clipped by 5 bases and J by 3 bases; unmatched bases: 6. CDR3 size: 15 residues. CDR3 amino acids: CASSAPGTGDTEAFF. CDR3 DNA sequence: TGTGCCAGCAGCGCTCCCGGGACAGGGGACACTGAAGCTTTCTTT.

This clonotype occurred a few times. The chain uses TRBV7-9 and TRBJ2-4, with D possibly called TRBD1 or TRBD2 (5 bases each). The ends were cut back, 5 bases at V and 10 bases at J, with 12 bases in the middle. The CDR3 totals 12 residues. Per germline, CDR1 SEHNR and CDR2 FQNEAQ (reference sequence). CDR3 amino acids: CASSPGTSIQYF. In nucleotides, the CDR3 is TGTGCCAGCAGCCCCGGGACCTCAATTCAGTACTTC.

The gene calls are TRBV20-1 and TRBJ2-3, with TRBD2 matching 13 bases. This CDR3 is 14 amino acids long. J lost 4 bases, V lost 5 bases, and 3 bases had no gene match. Germline values: CDR1 DFQATT, CDR2 SNEGSKA (reference sequence). The CDR3 nucleotides read TGCAGTGCTCTCACTAGCGGGAGGGCAGATACGCAGTATTTT. Translating it yields CSALTSGRADTQYF.

The V gene is TRBV20-1, the J gene TRBJ2-7, with 8 bases that match TRBD1. Per the germline V gene, CDR1 is DFQATT and CDR2 is SNEGSKA (reference sequence). CDR3 size: 13 residues. The CDR3 DNA sequence: TGCAGGGCCGGACAGGGTACGTCCTACGAGCAGTACTTC. Translated: CRAGQGTSYEQYF.

The rearrangement links TRBV5-1 to TRBJ1-4; possible D gene TRBD1, 5 bases. The CDR3 has 14 residues. V gave up 2 bases and J gave up 8 bases, with 13 bases separating them. Germline-derived CDR1 and CDR2 are SGHRS and YFSETQ. CDR3 nucleotide sequence: TGCGCCAGCAGCTTAAGGAGGGGAGTAGAAAAACTGTTTTTT. Protein: CASSLRRGVEKLFF.

This clonotype was seen ten or more times. This chain connects TRBV12-3 or TRBV12-4 to TRBJ2-2; D is uncertain. The CDR3 loop spans 17 amino acids. Between the trimmed V and J ends, which lost 2 bases and 2 bases, there was a span of 15 bases. CDR3 nucleotide sequence: TGTGCCAGCAGTTTACGGCTCGGCACGTTCAACACCGGGGAGCTGTTTTTT. Its translation is CASSLRLGTFNTGELFF.

There are many counts of this clonotype. This chain connects TRBV20-1 to TRBJ2-7, with 8 nucleotides matching TRBD1. The CDR3 loop spans 14 amino acids. CDR1 DFQATT and CDR2 SNEGSKA come from the germline V gene (reference sequence). CDR3 protein: CSSYQPGTGGEQYF. DNA for the CDR3: TGCAGCTCCTATCAACCCGGGACAGGTGGCGAGCAGTACTTC.

There are many counts of this clonotype. CDR3 sequence reads: CSAKDTSYNEQFF. The CDR3 nucleotides read TGCAGTGCCAAGGACACTTCCTACAATGAGCAGTTCTTC. This chain links TRBV20-1 with TRBJ2-1; D is perhaps TRBD1 (5 bases). Germline V lookup: CDR1 DFQATT, CDR2 SNEGSKA (reference sequence). This CDR3 comprises 13 residues. Deletions cut 6 bases from V and 1 base from J, with 10 bases between.

This chain connects TRBV15 to TRBJ2-7; tentatively, D is TRBD2 (5 bases). The CDR3 totals 16 residues. The V gene lost 3 bases and the J gene lost 0 bases, with 15 bases spanning the gap. CDR1 and CDR2 (germline): LNHNV, YYDKDF (reference sequence). CDR3 sequence reads: CATSSAGTSGSYEQYF. The CDR3 DNA is TGTGCCACCAGCAGTGCGGGCACCAGCGGCTCCTACGAGCAGTACTTC.

The chain links TRBV20-1 to TRBJ1-2; weak D call: TRBD1 (5 bases). Germline CDR1 and CDR2: DFQATT and SNEGSKA (reference sequence). Trimming pared 5 bases from V and 5 bases from J, leaving 12 bases between. The CDR3 loop spans 12 amino acids. CDR3 loop: CSAAKGLYGYTF. The CDR3 DNA reads as TGCAGTGCTGCGAAGGGGTTATATGGCTACACCTTC.

The rearrangement joins TRBV20-1 to TRBJ2-7, with D possibly matching TRBD2 (6 bases). Germline CDR1 reads DFQATT; CDR2 reads SNEGSKA (reference sequence). The CDR3 has 16 amino acids. The V and J ends lost 0 bases and 7 bases respectively, with 22 bases between them. The CDR3 DNA follows: TGCAGTGCTAGAGATCATCGGGGTAGCGGTGGTTGGGAGCAGTACTTC. Its protein product is CSARDHRGSGGWEQYF.

The chain couples TRBV28 to TRBJ1-5; TRBD1 is a possible D gene (5 bases). The CDR3 loop spans 12 amino acids. Trimming took off 5 bases at V and 10 bases at J, with 12 bases between the two ends. Germline assignment: CDR1 MDHEN and CDR2 SYDVKM. CDR3 loop: CASSGDLGPQHF. DNA of the CDR3: TGTGCCAGCAGTGGGGACCTGGGACCCCAGCATTTT. Full variable domain (missing parts from reference TRBV28 and TRBJ1-5): DVKVTQSSRYLVKRTGEKVFLECVQDMDHENMFWYRQDPGLGLRLIYFSYDVKMKEKGDIPEGYSVSREKKERFSLILESASTNQTSMYLCASSGDLGPQHFGDGTRLSIL.